This T cell receptor (beta chain) was retrieved from a study of shared clonotypes between healthy human individuals. Points from the study as a whole: Shared across a handful of donors were around 5% of the naive CD4 clonotypes. Non-shared clonotypes were found to have lower generation probabilities than the clonotypes that were shared by all four of the sorted-subset donors.

CD8 cells classed as naive were CD45RO-negative and positively selected for CCR7, excluding terminally differentiated effector memory CD45RA+ cells. Using immunoSEQ multiplex PCR, the repertoire was profiled, and TCRdb retains in-frame clones only, with some absent. This repertoire shows hundreds of thousands of clones, about 96% found once; its top ten account for about 0.12%. The length of the CDR3 is 15 residues. Germline V gene data show CDR1 as SGHDT and CDR2 as YYEEEE. The junction had 17 bases not matched to a gene; V was cut back by 7 bases and J by 7 bases. As for this clone: Its antigen remains unidentified.

The rearrangement links TRBV5-6 to TRBJ2-7, with TRBD2 matching over 7 bases. This TCR derives from a woman aged 25 to 39 in good health. Sequenced material: naive CD8+ T cells sorted from blood. CDR3 loop: CASRNWGGRADEQYF. The CDR3, as DNA: TGTGCCAGCCGCAACTGGGGGGGAAGGGCAGATGAGCAGTACTTC.